The rows below give T cell receptor beta chains drawn from one sample of a study of blood T cell repertoires in COVID-19. This table comes from immunoSEQ multiplex PCR, and its TCRdb copy is limited to in-frame clones, with some not included. This table holds 100,000 to 150,000 clones, roughly 85% found once. Sequencing input: peripheral blood. The source is a woman of 80 years or more with acute or convalescent COVID-19. The CDR3 runs from the conserved cysteine through the conserved F or W. The D gene is left open where the match is weak. Size values are once, few and many counts, or a class for expanded clones, and some rows have none.

j_call	d_call	clone_size	cdr3_length	v_call	cdr3_aa	cdr3_nt
TRBJ1-2	.	.	12	TRBV28	CASSFSNYGYTF	TGTGCCAGCAGTTTTTCGAACTATGGCTACACCTTC
TRBJ1-6	.	few	15	TRBV5-5	CASSLATQGGSPLHF	TGTGCCAGCAGCTTGGCCACGCAGGGTGGATCACCCCTCCACTTT
TRBJ1-3	TRBD1	.	13	TRBV18	CASSPGQRNTIYF	TGTGCCAGCTCACCGGGACAGAGAAACACCATATATTTT
TRBJ2-1	.	.	13	TRBV4-3	CASSQDRGYEQFF	TGCGCCAGCAGCCAAGATCGGGGTTATGAGCAGTTCTTC
TRBJ1-2	.	.	12	TRBV6-2/TRBV6-3	CASSYTGYGYTF	TGTGCCAGCAGTTACACAGGATATGGCTACACCTTC
TRBJ1-3	.	.	14	TRBV25-1	CASRTGGSGNTIYF	TGTGCCAGCAGGACAGGTGGTTCTGGAAACACCATATATTTT
TRBJ1-6	.	.	16	TRBV4-1	CASSRDPQGGYSPLHF	TGCGCCAGCAGCAGAGATCCACAGGGCGGGTATTCACCCCTCCACTTT
TRBJ1-2	TRBD1	.	15	TRBV24-1	CATSDPRAGGHGYTF	TGTGCCACCAGTGATCCCCGGGCAGGGGGGCATGGCTACACCTTC
TRBJ1-1	.	.	14	TRBV10-3	CAISETQGLAEAFF	TGTGCCATCAGTGAAACACAGGGCTTAGCTGAAGCTTTCTTT
TRBJ2-6	TRBD2	.	15	TRBV7-2	CASSTSGGGANVLTF	TGTGCCAGCAGTACTAGCGGGGGAGGGGCCAACGTCCTGACTTTC
TRBJ2-3	.	.	12	TRBV5-1	CASSDQGTSQYF	TGCGCCAGCAGCGACCAGGGGACCTCGCAGTATTTT